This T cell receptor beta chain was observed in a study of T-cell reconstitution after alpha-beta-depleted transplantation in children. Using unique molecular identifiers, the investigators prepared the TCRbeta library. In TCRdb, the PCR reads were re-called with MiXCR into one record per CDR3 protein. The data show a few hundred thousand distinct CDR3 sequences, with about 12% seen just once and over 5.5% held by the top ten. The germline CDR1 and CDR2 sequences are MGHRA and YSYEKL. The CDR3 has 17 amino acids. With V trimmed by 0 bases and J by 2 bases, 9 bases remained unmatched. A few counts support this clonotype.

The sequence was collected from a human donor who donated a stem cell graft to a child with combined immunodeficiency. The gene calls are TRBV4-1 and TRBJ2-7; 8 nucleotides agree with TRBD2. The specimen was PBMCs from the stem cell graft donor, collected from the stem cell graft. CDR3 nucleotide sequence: TGCGCCAGCAGCCAAGAAACTAGCGGAGGAGGGGCCTACGAGCAGTACTTC. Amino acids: CASSQETSGGGAYEQYF.